This T cell receptor (beta chain) was captured by sequencing in a study of T cells in Graves' hyperthyroidism and ophthalmopathy. This clonotype has only a few counts. TCR beta CDR3 regions were amplified from RNA. The study used the HTBI primer set for a first-round RT-PCR of the TCR CDR3. TCRdb re-derived calls from the multiplex PCR reads in MiXCR, one entry per CDR3 protein. The sample lists around 600,000 distinct CDR3 sequences; just under 45% were seen once. Trimming removed 1 base at V and 4 bases at J, with 10 bases between. The CDR3 sequence is 14 residues long. Germline CDR1 MGHRA, CDR2 YSYEKL.

The sequence was collected from an adult man with Graves' disease, either hyperthyroidism or ophthalmopathy (not recorded which). Sequencing was done on a sample of peripheral blood or thyroid tissue (not recorded which). The rearrangement joins TRBV4-1 to TRBJ2-5, with D tentatively TRBD2 (6 bases). In DNA, the CDR3 is TGCGCCAGCAGCCAAGTGACTAGTGGAGAGACCCAGTACTTC. Translating gives CASSQVTSGETQYF.